The 2 T cell receptor beta chains presented below share a single source sample, sequenced in a study of T cell responses to AZD1222 COVID-19 vaccine. Assay used: immunoSEQ multiplex PCR; TCRdb lists only in-frame clones, some missing. The data contain approximately 81,000 clones, 83% of them singletons. Material: peripheral blood, obtained 28 days after the second AZD1222 dose. The source of these receptors is an adult who received the AZD1222 COVID-19 vaccine.

The V call is TRBV4-2, the J call TRBJ2-2; D is unclear. The CDR3 is made up of 13 amino acids. Germline loops: CDR1 LGHNA, CDR2 YNFKEQ. Trimming pared 0 bases from V and 5 bases from J, leaving 4 bases between. The CDR3 region has the DNA TGTGCCAGCAGCCAAGAGAGGACCGGGGAGCTGTTTTTT. As protein: CASSQERTGELFF.

This clone was recorded a few times. This chain joins TRBV10-3 and TRBJ1-3; 8 bases are shared with TRBD1. J gave up 4 bases and V 10 bases, and 3 bases lay outside the gene matches. The CDR3 contains 12 residues. Looked up from germline, CDR1 is ENHRY and CDR2 is SYGVKD. CDR3: CATQGEGNTIYF. Written as DNA, the CDR3 is TGTGCCACACAGGGGGAAGGAAACACCATATATTTT.